This T cell receptor beta chain is from a study of blood T cell repertoires in COVID-19. As for the study in general: The study drew acute and convalescent COVID-19 samples from the United States, Italy and Spain.

The table came from immunoSEQ multiplex PCR; TCRdb's copy has only in-frame clones and leaves some out. In the table there are some 190,000 clones, more than 85% of which are singletons. V was trimmed by 0 bases and J by 2 bases, leaving 14 bases between them. The length of the CDR3 is 17 residues. In germline, CDR1 is SGHRS, CDR2 YFSETQ. Participants' reported clinical history set cohort assignment. Sequences were obtained from PBMCs or T cells enriched from blood (not recorded which). The V call is TRBV5-1, the J call TRBJ2-2, with a possible D match to TRBD1 (6 bases). The receptor was derived from a woman aged 40 to 50 in a cohort exposed to, infected with or recovered from COVID-19 (not recorded which). CDR3 in amino acids: CASSLARGHRNTGELFF. CDR3 sequence (DNA): TGCGCCAGCAGCTTGGCTCGGGGACACAGAAACACCGGGGAGCTGTTTTTT.